The 19 T cell receptor beta chains below come from one sample, sequenced in a study of blood T cell repertoires in COVID-19. Using immunoSEQ multiplex PCR, the repertoire was profiled, and TCRdb retains in-frame clones only, with some absent. The sample includes tens of thousands of clones, over 75% seen only once; the top ten take just under 3%. The sequenced sample was peripheral blood. The receptors here all came from an elderly man with acute or convalescent COVID-19.

This chain connects TRBV7-6 to TRBJ2-3; 8 bases match TRBD2. CDR1 is SGHVS, CDR2 FNYEAQ, per germline. The CDR3 loop spans 15 amino acids. V shed 3 bases, J shed 1 base, and the junction held 3 bases outside the gene matches. In DNA form, the CDR3 reads TGTGCCAGCAGCTTCGCTAGCGGGCGCACAGATACGCAGTATTTT. Amino acids: CASSFASGRTDTQYF. Combining the CDR3 with reference TRBV7-6 and TRBJ2-3 gives the whole variable domain GAGVSQSPRYKVTKRGQDVALRCDPISGHVSLYWYRQALGQGPEFLTYFNYEAQQDKSGLPNDRFSAERPEGSISTLTIQRTEQRDSAMYRCASSFASGRTDTQYFGPGTRLTVL.

The count of this clone is one. The same CDR3 is also encoded by other DNA sequences in this sample. The gene calls are TRBV3-1 (or the pseudogene TRBV3-2) and TRBJ1-3; 7 bases agree with TRBD1. V lost 4 bases to trimming and J lost 2 bases; unmatched junction nucleotides: 2. CDR1 is LGHDT and CDR2 is YNNKEL in the germline V gene (reference sequence). The CDR3 runs to 14 residues. CDR3 sequence (DNA): TGTGCCAGCAGCCTCCAGGGGGCTGGAAACACCATATATTTT. It codes for CASSLQGAGNTIYF.

This chain links TRBV15 with TRBJ2-2; D gene uncertain. Germline CDR1 LNHNV, CDR2 YYDKDF (reference sequence). The CDR3 runs to 14 residues. V dropped 0 bases and J dropped 2 bases, with 4 bases sitting between them. CDR3 sequence: CATSRDSNTGELFF. CDR3 DNA sequence: TGTGCCACCAGCAGAGATAGTAACACCGGGGAGCTGTTTTTT.

Points on this clone: The sample has other DNA sequences that encode this CDR3 too. J is TRBJ1-2 and V is TRBV6-1; 8 bases agree with TRBD1. Germline-derived CDR1 and CDR2 are MNHNS and SASEGT. The CDR3 is made up of 14 amino acids. The V segment lost 3 bases and the J segment 2 bases; nucleotides outside the gene matches: 2. CDR3 DNA: TGTGCCAGCAGTGAGCGACAGGGGAACTATGGCTACACCTTC. This codes for CASSERQGNYGYTF.

This chain joins TRBV12-5 and TRBJ2-2; 14 nucleotides match TRBD2. Germline loops: CDR1 LGHNT, CDR2 FRNRAP. CDR3 length equals 14 residues. Germline trimming cut 6 bases from V and 6 bases from J; bases unmatched to any gene: 0. The CDR3 bases are TGTGCTAGTGGGGGACTAGCGGGAGCCGGGGAGCTGTTTTTT. Translated: CASGGLAGAGELFF.

Only a few counts were recorded for this clone. V is TRBV4-2 and J is TRBJ2-1; 8 nucleotides agree with TRBD2. The junction had 2 bases not matched to a gene; V was cut back by 4 bases and J by 0 bases. From germline, CDR1 is LGHNA and CDR2 YNFKEQ. CDR3 length equals 15 residues. The CDR3 loop is CASSLSGSSYNEQFF. The CDR3 bases are TGTGCCAGCAGCCTAAGCGGGAGCTCCTACAATGAGCAGTTCTTC.

CDR3: CASRTTQETQYF. Here the CDR3 DNA reads TGTGCCAGCAGAACTACCCAAGAGACCCAGTACTTC. The chain uses TRBV2 and TRBJ2-5; D gene uncertain. Trimming removed 6 bases from V and 1 base from J, with 6 bases in between. The germline V gene encodes CDR1 SNHLY and CDR2 FYNNEI. The CDR3 extends over 12 amino acids.

This clone was observed a handful of times. The chain uses TRBV10-1 and TRBJ2-7; 8 bases map to TRBD2. V gave up 3 bases and J gave up 5 bases; unmatched junction bases: 9. Germline V gene lookup returns CDR1 WNHNN and CDR2 SYGVQD (reference sequence). This CDR3 contains 15 residues. This CDR3 is CASSDGSGSSHEQYF. CDR3 sequence (DNA): TGCGCCAGCAGTGATGGCAGCGGGAGCAGCCACGAGCAGTACTTC.

V gene TRBV24-1 combines with J gene TRBJ2-1; 10 bases align to TRBD1. Germline values: CDR1 KGHDR, CDR2 SFDVKD. The CDR3 length is 20 residues. The V segment lost 4 bases and the J segment 0 bases; nucleotides outside the gene matches: 14. For the CDR3, the DNA is TGTGCCACCAGTGAAGTCCCGGGACAGGGGACGGTGAGCTCCTACAATGAGCAGTTCTTC. It specifies CATSEVPGQGTVSSYNEQFF.

In this sample, this clone turned up a few times. J is TRBJ1-1 and V is TRBV5-1; the D is unclear. The CDR3 length is 13 residues. CDR1 and CDR2 (germline): SGHRS, YFSETQ. V was cut by 4 bases and J by 0 bases, with 7 bases left in between. CDR3 bases: TGCGCCAGCAGCCCAACTATGAACACTGAAGCTTTCTTT. This translates into CASSPTMNTEAFF.

The chain recombines TRBV2 with TRBJ2-2; 13 bases are shared with TRBD2. The germline V gene encodes CDR1 SNHLY and CDR2 FYNNEI. Trimming at V came to 6 bases and at J to 5 bases, leaving 12 bases not matched to a gene. CDR3 length equals 18 residues. DNA of the CDR3: TGTGCCAGCAGGTTACTACGGACTAGCGGGAGTGCGACCGGGGAGCTGTTTTTT. This gives the protein CASRLLRTSGSATGELFF.

This rearrangement joins TRBV19 to TRBJ2-3; 7 bases are shared with TRBD1. The V segment lost 1 base and the J segment 3 bases; nucleotides outside the gene matches: 10. Germline values: CDR1 LNHDA, CDR2 SQIVND (reference sequence). The CDR3 has 17 amino acids. Written as DNA, the CDR3 is TGTGCCAGTAGTATAGCCAACAGGGGAAGGGGAACAGATACGCAGTATTTT. As protein: CASSIANRGRGTDTQYF.

The J gene is TRBJ1-1, the V gene TRBV19; D ambiguous. The CDR3 sequence is 12 residues long. V lost 5 bases, J lost 7 bases, and 11 bases lay in between. Germline V gives CDR1 LNHDA, CDR2 SQIVND (reference sequence). The CDR3 loop reads CASSPRRGEAFF. The CDR3 region has the DNA TGTGCCAGTAGTCCTAGACGGGGTGAAGCTTTCTTT.

V gene TRBV29-1 combines with J gene TRBJ2-5; 7 positions match TRBD2. Per the germline V gene, CDR1 is SQVTM and CDR2 is ANQGSEA. The CDR3 has 13 amino acids. The junction had 10 bases not matched to a gene; V was cut back by 7 bases and J by 5 bases. The chain's CDR3 is CSAKKGGRETQYF. DNA for the CDR3: TGCAGCGCCAAAAAGGGAGGGAGGGAGACCCAGTACTTC.

The chain joins TRBV6-5 to TRBJ1-3, with unresolved D. V dropped 2 bases and J dropped 4 bases, with 9 bases sitting between them. This CDR3 is built from 14 residues. CDR1 and CDR2 from the germline V gene are MNHEY and SVGAGI. The CDR3 DNA sequence: TGTGCCAGCAGTTACGCGGGGATCGGAAACACCATATATTTT. Its translation is CASSYAGIGNTIYF.

This clone has only one observation. The J gene is TRBJ2-1, the V gene TRBV7-9; perhaps TRBD2 as D (6 bases). The CDR3 has 19 amino acids. Germline assignment: CDR1 SEHNR and CDR2 FQNEAQ (reference sequence). V was trimmed by 0 bases and J by 7 bases, leaving 25 bases between them. In nucleotides, the CDR3 is TGTGCCAGCAGCTTAGCGCGCATTCGGGGACTGACCTTTAGGAATGAGCAGTTCTTC. Translated: CASSLARIRGLTFRNEQFF.

CDR3 sequence: CASTLKPGQGYEQYF. The DNA for the CDR3 is TGTGCCAGTACCTTAAAACCGGGACAGGGCTACGAGCAGTACTTC. The chain combines TRBV19 with TRBJ2-7; 9 bases match TRBD1. The CDR3 loop spans 15 amino acids. V trimming: 7 bases; J trimming: 3 bases; junction bases outside the gene matches: 10. Looked up from germline, CDR1 is LNHDA and CDR2 is SQIVND (reference sequence).

The rearrangement links TRBV5-6 to TRBJ1-6; TRBD1 agrees at 7 bases. CDR3 size: 16 residues. V lost 6 bases, J lost 0 bases, and 6 bases stayed unmatched. The V gene's germline CDR1 is SGHDT and CDR2 YYEEEE. The chain's CDR3 is CASNRDSRSYNSPLHF. The CDR3 DNA sequence: TGTGCCAGCAACCGGGACAGCCGCTCCTATAATTCACCCCTCCACTTT.

The chain links TRBV19 to TRBJ2-7; a weak D match, TRBD1 (6 bases). V was clipped by 5 bases and J by 0 bases, with 26 bases between them. The CDR3 spans 19 residues. Looked up from germline, CDR1 is LNHDA and CDR2 is SQIVND (reference sequence). In DNA form, the CDR3 reads TGTGCCAGTAGTCTACGCGGGCAGGGGAAATTCCTTCGCTCCTACGAGCAGTACTTC. Amino acids: CASSLRGQGKFLRSYEQYF.